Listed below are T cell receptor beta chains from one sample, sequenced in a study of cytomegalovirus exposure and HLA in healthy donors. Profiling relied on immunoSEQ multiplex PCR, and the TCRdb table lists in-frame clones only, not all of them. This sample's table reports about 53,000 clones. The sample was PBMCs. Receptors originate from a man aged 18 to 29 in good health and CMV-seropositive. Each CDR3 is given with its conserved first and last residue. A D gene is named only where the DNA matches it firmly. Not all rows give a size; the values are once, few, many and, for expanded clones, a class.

CDR3aa: CASSQDRSATDTQYF
CDR3nt: TGTGCCAGCAGCCAAGATCGGAGTGCCACAGATACGCAGTATTTT
v_gene: TRBV4-2
j_gene: TRBJ2-3
d_gene: NA
abundance: NA

CDR3aa: CASHPISGANVLTF
CDR3nt: TGCGCCAGCCATCCCATCTCTGGGGCCAACGTCCTGACTTTC
v_gene: TRBV10-1
j_gene: TRBJ2-6
d_gene: NA
abundance: NA

CDR3aa: CASSQKGTSGQYNEQFF
CDR3nt: TGCGCCAGCAGCCAAAAGGGGACTAGCGGGCAGTACAATGAGCAGTTCTTC
v_gene: TRBV4-1
j_gene: TRBJ2-1
d_gene: TRBD2
abundance: NA

CDR3aa: CATSRVIGGNQPQHF
CDR3nt: TGTGCCACCAGCAGAGTAATCGGGGGCAATCAGCCCCAGCATTTT
v_gene: TRBV15
j_gene: TRBJ1-5
d_gene: NA
abundance: NA

CDR3aa: CATTGTGLNEQFF
CDR3nt: TGTGCCACCACCGGGACAGGGCTTAATGAGCAGTTCTTC
v_gene: TRBV6-1
j_gene: TRBJ2-1
d_gene: TRBD1
abundance: medium-sized

CDR3aa: CASSLGRGTQETQYF
CDR3nt: TGTGCCAGCAGCTTGGGTCGAGGAACTCAAGAGACCCAGTACTTC
v_gene: TRBV11-2
j_gene: TRBJ2-5
d_gene: NA
abundance: NA

CDR3aa: CASGWDRDYGYTF
CDR3nt: TGTGCCAGCGGATGGGACAGGGACTATGGCTACACCTTC
v_gene: TRBV6-5
j_gene: TRBJ1-2
d_gene: TRBD1
abundance: NA

CDR3aa: CSVENGPRGELFF
CDR3nt: TGCAGCGTTGAAAACGGTCCGAGGGGGGAGCTGTTTTTT
v_gene: TRBV29-1
j_gene: TRBJ2-2
d_gene: NA
abundance: NA

CDR3aa: CASSLDSLIAFYGYTF
CDR3nt: TGTGCCAGCAGCTTGGACAGTTTAATCGCATTCTATGGCTACACCTTC
v_gene: TRBV7-9
j_gene: TRBJ1-2
d_gene: NA
abundance: NA

CDR3aa: CAGSGAGVSQYF
CDR3nt: TGTGCCGGAAGCGGGGCGGGAGTTTCGCAGTATTTT
v_gene: TRBV2
j_gene: TRBJ2-3
d_gene: TRBD2
abundance: NA

CDR3aa: CASSFERESSNEQFF
CDR3nt: TGTGCCAGCAGCTTTGAGCGGGAATCTTCTAATGAGCAGTTCTTC
v_gene: TRBV11-2
j_gene: TRBJ2-1
d_gene: TRBD2
abundance: NA

CDR3aa: CASSPLLAGALEQYF
CDR3nt: TGCGCCAGCAGCCCTTTACTAGCGGGAGCGCTCGAGCAGTACTTC
v_gene: TRBV4-1
j_gene: TRBJ2-7
d_gene: TRBD2
abundance: NA

CDR3aa: CASRQGLNTEAFF
CDR3nt: TGCGCCAGCAGGCAGGGGTTGAACACTGAAGCTTTCTTT
v_gene: TRBV10-1
j_gene: TRBJ1-1
d_gene: NA
abundance: NA

CDR3aa: CASSLGVTGRYNEQFF
CDR3nt: TGTGCCAGCAGCTTAGGTGTGACGGGAAGGTACAATGAGCAGTTCTTC
v_gene: TRBV11-3
j_gene: TRBJ2-1
d_gene: NA
abundance: NA

CDR3aa: CASSPIQSSAGEAFF
CDR3nt: TGTGCCAGCTCACCGATCCAGTCTTCAGCGGGTGAAGCTTTCTTT
v_gene: TRBV18
j_gene: TRBJ1-1
d_gene: NA
abundance: NA

CDR3aa: CASSVVADTQYF
CDR3nt: TGTGCCAGCAGCGTAGTAGCAGATACGCAGTATTTT
v_gene: TRBV9
j_gene: TRBJ2-3
d_gene: NA
abundance: NA

CDR3aa: CASSSDRAPLNEKLFF
CDR3nt: TGTGCCAGCAGTTCGGACAGGGCTCCCTTAAATGAAAAACTGTTTTTT
v_gene: TRBV11-2
j_gene: TRBJ1-4
d_gene: TRBD1
abundance: NA

CDR3aa: CASTSVGQPNYGYTF
CDR3nt: TGTGCCAGCACCAGTGTGGGACAGCCTAACTATGGCTACACCTTC
v_gene: TRBV6-5
j_gene: TRBJ1-2
d_gene: TRBD1
abundance: NA

CDR3aa: CASSAAGIPYEQYF
CDR3nt: TGTGCCAGCAGCGCGGCCGGGATACCTTACGAGCAGTACTTC
v_gene: TRBV5-8
j_gene: TRBJ2-7
d_gene: NA
abundance: NA

CDR3aa: CASSLPGSQPQHF
CDR3nt: TGTGCCAGCAGTTTACCGGGGTCTCAGCCCCAGCATTTT
v_gene: TRBV28
j_gene: TRBJ1-5
d_gene: NA
abundance: NA

CDR3aa: CASTLAADSLTSYEQYF
CDR3nt: TGTGCCAGCACCCTGGCGGCGGATAGCTTAACGTCCTACGAGCAGTACTTC
v_gene: TRBV5-5
j_gene: TRBJ2-7
d_gene: NA
abundance: NA

CDR3aa: CAVKARGGRLDYGYTF
CDR3nt: TGTGCCGTAAAAGCCCGGGGGGGGCGATTAGACTATGGCTACACCTTC
v_gene: TRBV21-1
j_gene: TRBJ1-2
d_gene: NA
abundance: NA

CDR3aa: CASSVGVWNEQFF
CDR3nt: TGTGCCAGCAGCGTCGGGGTGTGGAATGAGCAGTTCTTC
v_gene: TRBV9
j_gene: TRBJ2-1
d_gene: NA
abundance: NA

CDR3aa: CASSGGQATYEQYF
CDR3nt: TGTGCCAGCAGTGGGGGACAGGCCACTTACGAGCAGTACTTC
v_gene: TRBV6-1
j_gene: TRBJ2-7
d_gene: TRBD1
abundance: NA

CDR3aa: CAWSLGQPPNYGYTF
CDR3nt: TGTGCCTGGAGTCTGGGACAGCCCCCTAACTATGGCTACACCTTC
v_gene: TRBV30
j_gene: TRBJ1-2
d_gene: TRBD1
abundance: NA

CDR3aa: CASGPGTGGSSSTDTQYF
CDR3nt: TGTGCCAGCGGGCCCGGGACAGGGGGATCATCTAGCACAGATACGCAGTATTTT
v_gene: TRBV18
j_gene: TRBJ2-3
d_gene: TRBD1
abundance: NA

CDR3aa: CAISLPGDTQYF
CDR3nt: TGTGCCATTTCCCTTCCCGGGGATACGCAGTATTTT
v_gene: TRBV7-3
j_gene: TRBJ2-3
d_gene: NA
abundance: NA

CDR3aa: CASSARTVNTEAFF
CDR3nt: TGTGCCAGCAGTGCTAGGACAGTGAACACTGAAGCTTTCTTT
v_gene: TRBV28
j_gene: TRBJ1-1
d_gene: NA
abundance: NA

CDR3aa: CASSSTSTGGSEKLFF
CDR3nt: TGTGCCAGCAGTTCCACCTCGACAGGGGGAAGCGAAAAACTGTTTTTT
v_gene: TRBV28
j_gene: TRBJ1-4
d_gene: TRBD1
abundance: NA